The 16 T cell receptor beta chains below were found in one sample sequenced in a study of T cells expressing NK-cell markers. After re-calling the 5' RACE reads, TCRdb lists one entry per CDR3 protein, DNA absent. Recorded for this sample: about 460,000 distinct CDR3 sequences. The sample taken for sequencing was blood T cells: a sorted CD56 or NKG2C T cell subset, CD4+ or CD8+ T cells, or bulk PBMC T cells (not recorded which). The receptor set was obtained from a woman in her fifties or sixties in good health.

The genes are TRBV5-6 and TRBJ2-2. Germline lookup yields CDR1 SGHDT and CDR2 YYEEEE. This CDR3 comprises 16 residues. This chain's CDR3 is CASSFAPLAVGGELFF.

V gene TRBV30 combines with J gene TRBJ1-1; the TCRdb call, TRBD1, lacks DNA for checking. CDR1 and CDR2 (germline): GTSNPN, SVGIG (reference sequence). There are 12 residues in the CDR3. The CDR3 reads CAWTRGGRGAFF.

The V call is TRBV5-1, the J call TRBJ2-2; TCRdb indicates TRBD1, and absent DNA this call remains unverified. CDR3 length: 15 residues. CDR1 is SGHRS, CDR2 YFSETQ, per germline. CDR3 sequence: CASSGGTINTGELFF.

The chain joins TRBV12-3 or TRBV12-4 to TRBJ1-2. The CDR3 covers 12 residues. The CDR3 sequence is CASSPQNYGYTF.

The V call is TRBV12-3 or TRBV12-4, the J call TRBJ2-4. CDR3 length equals 13 residues. The CDR3 protein is CASRLAEKNIQYF.

V is TRBV5-1 and J is TRBJ1-1. Germline V lookup: CDR1 SGHRS, CDR2 YFSETQ. The CDR3 extends over 15 amino acids. The CDR3 sequence: CASSLEGRIDTEAFF.

This chain connects TRBV19 to TRBJ2-1; TCRdb's assignment of TRBD1 cannot be checked, as there is no DNA. The CDR3 consists of 14 residues. The germline gives CDR1 LNHDA, CDR2 SQIVND (reference sequence). The CDR3 loop reads CASSRDPRVYEQFF. The full variable domain, completed using reference TRBV19 and TRBJ2-1, is DGGITQSPKYLFRKEGQNVTLSCEQNLNHDAMYWYRQDPGQGLRLIYYSQIVNDFQKGDIAEGYSVSREKKESFPLTVTSAQKNPTAFYLCASSRDPRVYEQFFGPGTRLTVL.

This chain joins TRBV29-1 and TRBJ1-1. The CDR3 covers 14 residues. The germline V gene encodes CDR1 SQVTM and CDR2 ANQGSEA. CDR3 in amino acids: CSVATRTWFEGAFF.

The chain joins TRBV19 to TRBJ2-7. The CDR3 has 14 amino acids. Germline CDR1 reads LNHDA; CDR2 reads SQIVND (reference sequence). The CDR3 loop reads CASSPTASSYEQYF.

The rearrangement uses TRBV6-2 or TRBV6-3 and TRBJ1-2; TCRdb calls TRBD1, which cannot be checked without DNA. CDR3 size: 12 residues. Looked up from germline, CDR1 is MNHEY and CDR2 is SVGEGT. Here the CDR3 reads CASSYAGSGYTF.

The V and J genes are TRBV29-1 and TRBJ1-2; TCRdb calls TRBD1, which cannot be checked without DNA. Germline-derived CDR1 and CDR2 are SQVTM and ANQGSEA. The CDR3 has 11 residues. The CDR3 sequence: CSVLGAGGYTF.

The chain employs TRBV29-1 and TRBJ1-1. Germline V CDR1 and CDR2: SQVTM, ANQGSEA. CDR3 length: 15 residues. The CDR3 protein is CSVAKQGGTNTEAFF.

J is TRBJ1-2 and V is TRBV20-1; TCRdb calls TRBD1, which cannot be checked without DNA. This CDR3 is built from 16 residues. The germline gives CDR1 DFQATT, CDR2 SNEGSKA (reference sequence). CDR3 in amino acids: CSAPAPDILRDYGYTF.

This sequence joins TRBV18 and TRBJ2-1; the D call from TCRdb, TRBD2, cannot be confirmed without DNA. The CDR3 sequence is 16 residues long. Germline values: CDR1 KGHSH, CDR2 LQKENI. This chain's CDR3 is CASSPPGVGSGNEQFF.

The rearrangement links TRBV29-1 to TRBJ2-3; without DNA, the TCRdb call of TRBD2 cannot be checked. Germline values: CDR1 SQVTM, CDR2 ANQGSEA. This CDR3 comprises 14 residues. The CDR3 reads CSGSTSGRSREQYF.

The CDR3 protein is CASSLRPSRAGNEQFF. J is TRBJ2-1 and V is TRBV11-2; there is no DNA to check the TCRdb D call of TRBD2. Germline lookup yields CDR1 SGHAT and CDR2 FQNNGV. The CDR3 covers 16 residues.